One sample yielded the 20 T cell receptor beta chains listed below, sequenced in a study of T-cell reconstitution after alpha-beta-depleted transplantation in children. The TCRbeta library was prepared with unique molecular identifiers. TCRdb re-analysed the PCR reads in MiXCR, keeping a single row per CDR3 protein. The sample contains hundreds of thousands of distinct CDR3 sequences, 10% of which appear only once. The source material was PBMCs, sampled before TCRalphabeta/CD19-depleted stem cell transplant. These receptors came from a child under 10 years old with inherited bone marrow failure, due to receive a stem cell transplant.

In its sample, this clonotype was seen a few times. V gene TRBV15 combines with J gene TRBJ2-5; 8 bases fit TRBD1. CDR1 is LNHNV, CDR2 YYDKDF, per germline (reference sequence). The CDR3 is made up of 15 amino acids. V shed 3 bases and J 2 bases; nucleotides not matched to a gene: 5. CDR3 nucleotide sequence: TGTGCCACCAGCAGCCAATGGACAGGGCAAGAGACCCAGTACTTC. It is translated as CATSSQWTGQETQYF. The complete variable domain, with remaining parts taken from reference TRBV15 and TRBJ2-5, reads DAMVIQNPRYQVTQFGKPVTLSCSQTLNHNVMYWYQQKSSQAPKLLFHYYDKDFNNEADTPDNFQSRRPNTSFCFLDIRSPGLGDTAMYLCATSSQWTGQETQYFGPGTRLLVL.

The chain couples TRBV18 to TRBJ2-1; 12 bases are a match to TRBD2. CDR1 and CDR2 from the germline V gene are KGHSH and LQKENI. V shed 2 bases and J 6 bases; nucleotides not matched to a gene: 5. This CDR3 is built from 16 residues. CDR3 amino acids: CASSPKTSGSGNEQFF. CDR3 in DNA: TGTGCCAGCTCACCAAAGACTAGCGGGAGTGGCAATGAGCAGTTCTTC.

The CDR3 spells CAWTQNSGNEQFF. CDR3 bases: TGTGCCTGGACTCAAAACAGCGGCAATGAGCAGTTCTTC. The chain links TRBV30 to TRBJ2-1, with a tentative D call TRBD2 (5 bases). The CDR3 extends over 13 amino acids. Between the trimmed V and J ends, which lost 4 bases and 6 bases, there was a span of 13 bases. Germline values: CDR1 GTSNPN, CDR2 SVGIG (reference sequence).

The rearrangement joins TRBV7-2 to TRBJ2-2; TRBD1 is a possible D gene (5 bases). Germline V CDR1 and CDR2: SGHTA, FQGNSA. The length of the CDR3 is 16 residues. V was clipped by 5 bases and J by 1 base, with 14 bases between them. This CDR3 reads CASSPRLGVNTGELFF. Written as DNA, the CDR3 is TGTGCCAGCAGCCCCCGTCTAGGGGTGAACACCGGGGAGCTGTTTTTT.

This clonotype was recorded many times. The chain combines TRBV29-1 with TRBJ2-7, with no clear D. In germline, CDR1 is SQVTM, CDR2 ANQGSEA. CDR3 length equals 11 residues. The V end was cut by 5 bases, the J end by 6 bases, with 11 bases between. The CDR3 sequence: CSVWARGEQYF. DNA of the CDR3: TGCAGCGTTTGGGCCCGTGGCGAGCAGTACTTC.

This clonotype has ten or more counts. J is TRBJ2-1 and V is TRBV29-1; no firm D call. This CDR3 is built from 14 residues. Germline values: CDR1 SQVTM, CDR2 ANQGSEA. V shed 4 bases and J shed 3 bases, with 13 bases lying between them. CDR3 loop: CSVVPGGDYNEQFF. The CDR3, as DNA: TGCAGCGTTGTCCCGGGTGGAGACTACAATGAGCAGTTCTTC.

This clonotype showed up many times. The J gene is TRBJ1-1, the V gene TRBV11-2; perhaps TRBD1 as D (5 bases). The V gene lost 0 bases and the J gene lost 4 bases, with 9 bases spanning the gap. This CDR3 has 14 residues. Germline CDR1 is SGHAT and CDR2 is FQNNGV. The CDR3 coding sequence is TGTGCCAGCAGCTTAGAAGGGGCGGCCACTGAAGCTTTCTTT. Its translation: CASSLEGAATEAFF.

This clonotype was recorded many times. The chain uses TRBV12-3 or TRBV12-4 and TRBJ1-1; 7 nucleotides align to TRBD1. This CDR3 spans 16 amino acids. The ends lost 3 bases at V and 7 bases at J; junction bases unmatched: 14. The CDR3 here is CASSFVISTGKNEAFF. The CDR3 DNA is TGTGCCAGCAGTTTCGTTATTTCGACAGGGAAGAATGAAGCTTTCTTT.

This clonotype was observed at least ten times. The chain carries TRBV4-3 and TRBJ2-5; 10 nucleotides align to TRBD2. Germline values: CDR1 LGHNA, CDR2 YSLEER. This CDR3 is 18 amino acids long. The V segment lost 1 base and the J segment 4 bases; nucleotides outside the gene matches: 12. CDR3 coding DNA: TGCGCCAGCAGCCAAGGATTTTCTAGCGGGAGTTTTCGAGAGACCCAGTACTTC. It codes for CASSQGFSSGSFRETQYF.

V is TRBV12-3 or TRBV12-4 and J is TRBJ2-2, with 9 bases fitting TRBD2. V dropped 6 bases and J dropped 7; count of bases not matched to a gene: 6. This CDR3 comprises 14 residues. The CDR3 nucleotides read TGTGCCAGCAGGGGAAAGACTAGCGGCGGGGAGCTGTTTTTT. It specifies CASRGKTSGGELFF.

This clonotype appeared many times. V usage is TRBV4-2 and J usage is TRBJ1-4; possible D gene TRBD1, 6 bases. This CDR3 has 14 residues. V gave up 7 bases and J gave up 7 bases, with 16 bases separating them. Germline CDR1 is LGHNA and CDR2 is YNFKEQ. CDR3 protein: CASNYLQGGEKLFF. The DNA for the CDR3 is TGTGCCAGCAATTACCTACAGGGTGGTGAAAAACTGTTTTTT.

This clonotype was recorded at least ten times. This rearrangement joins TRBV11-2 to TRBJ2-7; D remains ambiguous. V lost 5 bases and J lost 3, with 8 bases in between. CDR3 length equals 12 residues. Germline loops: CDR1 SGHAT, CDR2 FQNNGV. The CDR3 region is CASSADHYEQYF. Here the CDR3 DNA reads TGTGCCAGCAGCGCTGACCACTACGAGCAGTACTTC.

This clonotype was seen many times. The CDR3 spells CASTTGQGYGYTF. Written as DNA, the CDR3 is TGTGCCAGCACCACCGGACAGGGGTATGGCTACACCTTC. This chain joins TRBV27 and TRBJ1-2; 9 bases are a match to TRBD1. The V segment lost 7 bases and the J segment 5 bases; nucleotides outside the gene matches: 5. From germline, CDR1 is MNHEY and CDR2 SMNVEV (reference sequence). This CDR3 is 13 amino acids long.

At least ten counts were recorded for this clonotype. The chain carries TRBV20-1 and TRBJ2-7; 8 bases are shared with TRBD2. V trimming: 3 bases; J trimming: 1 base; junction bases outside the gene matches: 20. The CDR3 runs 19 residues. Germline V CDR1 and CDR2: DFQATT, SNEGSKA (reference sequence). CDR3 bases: TGCAGTGCTAGCAGCGGAAGGGGCTGGTTTAGCGGGACTTCCTACGAGCAGTACTTC. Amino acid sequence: CSASSGRGWFSGTSYEQYF.

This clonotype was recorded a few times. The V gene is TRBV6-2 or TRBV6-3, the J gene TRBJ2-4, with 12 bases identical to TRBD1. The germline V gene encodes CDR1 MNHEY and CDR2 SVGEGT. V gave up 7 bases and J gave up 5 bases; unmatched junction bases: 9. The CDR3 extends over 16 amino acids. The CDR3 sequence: CASTIPGTGGQNIQYF. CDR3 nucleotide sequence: TGTGCCAGCACCATCCCCGGGACAGGGGGCCAAAACATTCAGTACTTC.

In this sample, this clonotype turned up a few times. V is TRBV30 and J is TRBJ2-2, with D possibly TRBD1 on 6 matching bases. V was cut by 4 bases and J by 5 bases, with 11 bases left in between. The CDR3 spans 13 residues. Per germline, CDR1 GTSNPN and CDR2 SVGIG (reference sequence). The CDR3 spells CAWTGVGTGELFF. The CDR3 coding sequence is TGTGCCTGGACAGGGGTCGGGACCGGGGAGCTGTTTTTT.

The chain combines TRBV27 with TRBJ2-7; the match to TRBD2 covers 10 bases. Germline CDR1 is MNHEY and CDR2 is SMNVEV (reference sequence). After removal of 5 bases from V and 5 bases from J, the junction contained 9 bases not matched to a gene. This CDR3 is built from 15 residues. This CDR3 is CASSRAGGPHDEQYF. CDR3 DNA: TGTGCCAGCAGTAGAGCGGGAGGGCCTCACGACGAGCAGTACTTC.

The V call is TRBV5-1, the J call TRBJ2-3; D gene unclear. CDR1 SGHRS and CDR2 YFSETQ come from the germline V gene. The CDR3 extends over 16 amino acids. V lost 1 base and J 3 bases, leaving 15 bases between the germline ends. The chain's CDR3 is CASSLRGGMGTDTQYF. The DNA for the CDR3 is TGCGCCAGCAGCTTGAGAGGTGGGATGGGTACAGATACGCAGTATTTT.

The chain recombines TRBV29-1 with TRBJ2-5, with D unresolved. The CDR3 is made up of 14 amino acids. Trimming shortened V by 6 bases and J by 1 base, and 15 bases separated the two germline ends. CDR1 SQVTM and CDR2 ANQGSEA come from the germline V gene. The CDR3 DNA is TGCAGCGTGGCGGTCTTTTCCAGCCAAGAGACCCAGTACTTC. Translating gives CSVAVFSSQETQYF. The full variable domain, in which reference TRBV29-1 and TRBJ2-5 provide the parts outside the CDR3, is SAVISQKPSRDICQRGTSLTIQCQVDSQVTMMFWYRQQPGQSLTLIATANQGSEATYESGFVIDKFPISRPNLTFSTLTVSNMSPEDSSIYLCSVAVFSSQETQYFGPGTRLLVL.

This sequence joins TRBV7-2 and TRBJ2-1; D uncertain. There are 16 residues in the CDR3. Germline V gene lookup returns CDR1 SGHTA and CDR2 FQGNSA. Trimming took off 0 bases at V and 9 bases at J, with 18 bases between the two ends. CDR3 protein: CASSLAYSLPALEQFF. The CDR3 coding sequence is TGTGCCAGCAGCTTAGCGTACTCCCTACCCGCTCTTGAGCAGTTCTTC.